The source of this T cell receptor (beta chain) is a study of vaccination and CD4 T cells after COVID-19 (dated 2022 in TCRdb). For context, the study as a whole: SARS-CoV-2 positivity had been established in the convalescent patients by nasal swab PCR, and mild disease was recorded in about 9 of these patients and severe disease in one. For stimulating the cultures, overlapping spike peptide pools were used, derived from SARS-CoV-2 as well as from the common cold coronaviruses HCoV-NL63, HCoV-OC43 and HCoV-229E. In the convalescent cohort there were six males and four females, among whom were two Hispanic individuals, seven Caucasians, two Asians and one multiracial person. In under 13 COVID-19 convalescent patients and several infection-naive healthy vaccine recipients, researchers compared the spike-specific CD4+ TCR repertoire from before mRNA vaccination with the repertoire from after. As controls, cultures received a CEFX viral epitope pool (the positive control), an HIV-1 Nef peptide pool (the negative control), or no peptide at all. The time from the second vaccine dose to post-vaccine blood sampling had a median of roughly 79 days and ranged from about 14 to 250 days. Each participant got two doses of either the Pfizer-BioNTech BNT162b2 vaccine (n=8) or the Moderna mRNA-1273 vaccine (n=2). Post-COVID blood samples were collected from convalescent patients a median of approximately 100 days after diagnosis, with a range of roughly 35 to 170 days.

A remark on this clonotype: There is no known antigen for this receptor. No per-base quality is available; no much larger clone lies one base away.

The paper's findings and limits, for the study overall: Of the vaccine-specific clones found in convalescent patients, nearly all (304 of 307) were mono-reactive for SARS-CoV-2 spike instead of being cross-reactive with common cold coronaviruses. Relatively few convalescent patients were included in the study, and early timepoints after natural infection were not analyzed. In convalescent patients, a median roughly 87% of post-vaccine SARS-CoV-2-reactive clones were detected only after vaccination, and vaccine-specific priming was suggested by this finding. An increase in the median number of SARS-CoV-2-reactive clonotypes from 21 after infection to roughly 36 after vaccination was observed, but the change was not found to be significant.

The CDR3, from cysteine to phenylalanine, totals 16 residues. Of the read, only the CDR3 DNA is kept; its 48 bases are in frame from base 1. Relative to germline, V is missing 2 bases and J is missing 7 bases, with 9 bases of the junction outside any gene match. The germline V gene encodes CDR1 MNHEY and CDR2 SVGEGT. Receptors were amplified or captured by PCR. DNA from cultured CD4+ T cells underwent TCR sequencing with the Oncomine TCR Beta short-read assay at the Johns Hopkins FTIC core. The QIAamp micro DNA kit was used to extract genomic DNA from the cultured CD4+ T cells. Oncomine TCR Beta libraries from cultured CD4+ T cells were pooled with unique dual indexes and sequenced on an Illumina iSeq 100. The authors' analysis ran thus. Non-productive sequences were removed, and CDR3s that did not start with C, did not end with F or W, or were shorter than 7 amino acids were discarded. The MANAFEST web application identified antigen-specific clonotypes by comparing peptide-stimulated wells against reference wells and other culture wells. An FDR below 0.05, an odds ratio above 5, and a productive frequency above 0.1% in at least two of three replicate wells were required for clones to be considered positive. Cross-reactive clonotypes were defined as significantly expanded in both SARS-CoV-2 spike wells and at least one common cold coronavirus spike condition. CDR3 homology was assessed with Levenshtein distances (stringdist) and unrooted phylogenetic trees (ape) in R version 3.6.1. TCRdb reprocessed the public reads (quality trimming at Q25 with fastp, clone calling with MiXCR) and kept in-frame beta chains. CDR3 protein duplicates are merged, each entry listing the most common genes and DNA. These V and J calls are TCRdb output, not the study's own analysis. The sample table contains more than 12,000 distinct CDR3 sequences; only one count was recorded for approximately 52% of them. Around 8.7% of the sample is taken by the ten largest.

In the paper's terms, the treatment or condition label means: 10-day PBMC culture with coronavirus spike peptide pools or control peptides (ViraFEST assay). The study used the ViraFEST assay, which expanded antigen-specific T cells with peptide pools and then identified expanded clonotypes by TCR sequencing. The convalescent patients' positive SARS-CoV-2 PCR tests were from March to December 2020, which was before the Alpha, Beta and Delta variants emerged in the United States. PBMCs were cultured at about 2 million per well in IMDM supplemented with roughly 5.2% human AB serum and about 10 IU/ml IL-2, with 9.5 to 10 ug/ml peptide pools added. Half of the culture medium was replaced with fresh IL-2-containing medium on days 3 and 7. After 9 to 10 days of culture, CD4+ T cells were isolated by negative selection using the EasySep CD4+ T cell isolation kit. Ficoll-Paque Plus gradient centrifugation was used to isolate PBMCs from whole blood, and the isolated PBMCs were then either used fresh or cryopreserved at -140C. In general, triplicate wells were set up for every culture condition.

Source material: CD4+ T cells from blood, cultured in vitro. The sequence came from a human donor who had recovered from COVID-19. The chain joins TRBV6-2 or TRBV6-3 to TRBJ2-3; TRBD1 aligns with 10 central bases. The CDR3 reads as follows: CASSYNAGTGDYTQYF. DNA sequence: TGTGCCAGCAGTTACAACGCCGGGACAGGGGACTATACGCAGTATTTT.